The rows below give T cell receptor beta chains drawn from one sample of a study of blood T cell repertoires in COVID-19. Sequencing was performed with immunoSEQ multiplex PCR; in TCRdb, only in-frame clones are kept and a portion is missing. Of approximately 19,000 clones listed, about 92% are singletons. Material: peripheral blood. The receptor set was obtained from a human donor in a cohort sampled during active COVID-19. The CDR3 runs from the conserved cysteine through the conserved F or W. The D gene is left open where the match is weak. Clone size appears in some rows only: once, few, many, or a class for an expanded clone.

V	J	size	D	CDR3	DNA
TRBV11-2	TRBJ2-1	-	-	CASSPGARDRTYNEQFF	TGTGCCAGCAGCCCAGGGGCCCGGGACCGTACCTACAATGAGCAGTTCTTC
TRBV7-9	TRBJ1-1	-	-	CASSSLQGVNTEAFF	TGTGCCAGCAGCTCACTCCAGGGTGTGAACACTGAAGCTTTCTTT
TRBV7-9	TRBJ1-2	-	-	CASSLDVGTYFYGYTF	TGTGCCAGCAGCTTAGATGTGGGGACATATTTCTATGGCTACACCTTC
TRBV11-2	TRBJ2-7	once	-	CASTRGTGHEQYF	TGTGCCAGCACCCGGGGCACAGGGCACGAGCAGTACTTC
TRBV4-1	TRBJ2-5	-	-	CASSQDLTYQETQYF	TGCGCCAGCAGCCAAGATCTAACTTACCAAGAGACCCAGTACTTC
TRBV29-1	TRBJ1-2	-	-	CSVAAGGYGYTF	TGCAGCGTGGCGGCAGGAGGCTATGGCTACACCTTC
TRBV4-1	TRBJ2-7	-	TRBD2	CASSQDDAGAPYEQYF	TGCGCCAGCAGCCAAGATGACGCGGGAGCTCCCTACGAGCAGTACTTC
TRBV9	TRBJ1-1	-	TRBD1	CASSPRQGVTTEAFF	TGTGCCAGCAGCCCCCGACAGGGGGTAACTACTGAAGCTTTCTTT
TRBV5-8	TRBJ1-1	-	-	CASSLDNRENTEAFF	TGTGCCAGCAGCTTGGATAACAGGGAGAACACTGAAGCTTTCTTT
TRBV18	TRBJ1-1	-	-	CASSSTTVNTEAFF	TGTGCCAGCTCATCAACTACGGTGAACACTGAAGCTTTCTTT
TRBV4-3	TRBJ2-7	-	-	CASSQNFFLEQYF	TGCGCCAGCAGCCAAAACTTCTTTTTAGAGCAGTACTTC
TRBV6-2/TRBV6-3	TRBJ1-5	few	-	CASSHFSTGSNQPQHF	TGTGCCAGCAGTCACTTTTCGACGGGTAGCAATCAGCCCCAGCATTTT
TRBV7-2	TRBJ1-1	-	-	CASSLGRLRTEAFF	TGTGCCAGCAGCCTGGGGCGACTCCGCACTGAAGCTTTCTTT
TRBV4-2	TRBJ2-7	-	TRBD1	CASSHGTGEYEQYF	TGTGCCAGCAGCCACGGTACAGGGGAGTACGAGCAGTACTTC
TRBV18	TRBJ1-1	-	TRBD1	CASSPWETGGMEAFF	TGTGCCAGCTCACCATGGGAGACAGGGGGCATGGAAGCTTTCTTT
TRBV18	TRBJ2-7	-	TRBD2	CASSPTGGSSYEQYF	TGTGCCAGCTCACCAACGGGAGGAAGCTCCTACGAGCAGTACTTC
TRBV7-9	TRBJ1-3	-	-	CASSPGSSGNTIYF	TGTGCCAGCAGCCCAGGAAGCTCTGGAAACACCATATATTTT
TRBV16	TRBJ2-2	-	TRBD1	CASSQRQGYTGELFF	TGTGCCAGCAGCCAAAGACAGGGATACACCGGGGAGCTGTTTTTT
TRBV11-2	TRBJ2-2	-	TRBD2	CASSLWRGGFGTGELFF	TGTGCCAGCAGCTTATGGCGGGGGGGCTTCGGCACCGGGGAGCTGTTTTTT
TRBV7-9	TRBJ1-2	once	TRBD1	CASSYRTGFGYTF	TGTGCCAGCAGCTATAGGACAGGGTTTGGCTACACCTTC
TRBV19	TRBJ2-1	-	TRBD2	CASSPGTSGFPPYNEQFF	TGTGCCAGTAGTCCCGGGACTAGCGGGTTCCCCCCTTACAATGAGCAGTTCTTC
TRBV5-1	TRBJ2-2	-	-	CASSFTGGPGELFF	TGCGCCAGCAGCTTTACCGGGGGACCCGGGGAGCTGTTTTTT
TRBV5-1	TRBJ2-7	-	-	CASSYTGYEQYF	TGCGCCAGCAGCTATACAGGGTACGAGCAGTACTTC
TRBV19	TRBJ1-2	once	TRBD1	CASGTGEVGYTF	TGTGCCTCCGGGACAGGGGAAGTTGGCTACACCTTC
TRBV3-1/TRBV3-2	TRBJ2-7	-	-	CASSQVGEQYF	TGTGCCAGCAGCCAAGTCGGCGAGCAGTACTTC
TRBV29-1	TRBJ2-1	-	TRBD2	CSGVGTSGSNEQFF	TGCAGCGGCGTCGGGACTAGCGGGAGCAATGAGCAGTTCTTC
TRBV5-6	TRBJ2-3	-	TRBD2	CASSQGLAQATDTQYF	TGTGCCAGCAGCCAAGGACTAGCTCAAGCCACAGATACGCAGTATTTT
TRBV4-1	TRBJ1-6	few	-	CASSGRDSYNSPLHF	TGCGCCAGCAGCGGGAGGGACTCCTATAATTCACCCCTCCACTTT
TRBV7-8	TRBJ2-7	-	-	CASSSQDPPEQYF	TGTGCCAGCAGCTCCCAGGATCCCCCCGAGCAGTACTTC
TRBV6-6	TRBJ2-7	-	-	CASKKGFTYEQYF	TGTGCCAGCAAGAAGGGGTTCACCTACGAGCAGTACTTC
TRBV4-3	TRBJ2-2	-	-	CASSQIPGHTTVGELFF	TGCGCCAGCAGCCAGATACCGGGACATACCACCGTCGGGGAGCTGTTTTTT